The present TCR beta chain was sequenced within a study of PD-L1 blockade in urothelial cancer. In the study overall: Patients began atezolizumab, 1,200 mg intravenously every 3 weeks, in the mid-2010s. Males with urothelial cancer arising in the bladder constituted most of the 29 patients.

Turning to this clone: The junction does not match germline at one end; this may be a read error.

CDR3 size: 14 residues. Per the germline V gene, CDR1 is SSHAT and CDR2 is FNYEAQ (reference sequence). The templates were synthetic TCR analogs, and they were spiked into each PCR. The repertoire was sequenced with immunoSEQ multiplex PCR; TCRdb's copy has only in-frame clones and lacks some. The sample has about 37,000 clones, about 79% seen once. This sample comprised PBMCs, obtained around atezolizumab (anti-PD-L1) treatment. This rearrangement joins TRBV7-7 to TRBJ2-5; D possibly corresponds to TRBD1 (6 bases). The origin of this receptor is a man between 60 and 75 years old with urothelial cancer. The CDR3 here is CASSSQGPGETQYF. In DNA form, the CDR3 reads TGTGCTAGCAGCTCACAGGGTCCGGGAGAGACCCAGTACTTC.